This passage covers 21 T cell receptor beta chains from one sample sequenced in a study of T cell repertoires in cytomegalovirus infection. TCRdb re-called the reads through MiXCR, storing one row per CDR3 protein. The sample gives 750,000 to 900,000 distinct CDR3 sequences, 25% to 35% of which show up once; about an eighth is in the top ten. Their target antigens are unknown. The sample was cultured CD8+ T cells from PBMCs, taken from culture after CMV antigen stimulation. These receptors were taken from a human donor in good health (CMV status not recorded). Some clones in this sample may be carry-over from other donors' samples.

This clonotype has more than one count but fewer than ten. The CDR3 bases are TGTGCCAGCAGTGAATACTCGAGTGCAACTAATGAAAAACTGTTTTTT. Its translation is CASSEYSSATNEKLFF. The J gene is TRBJ1-4, the V gene TRBV25-1, with no clear D. V lost 0 bases and J 0 bases, leaving 8 bases between the germline ends. This CDR3 is 16 amino acids long. Per the germline V gene, CDR1 is MGHDK and CDR2 is SYGVNS. The full variable domain, rest sourced from reference TRBV25-1 and TRBJ1-4, is EADIYQTPRYLVIGTGKKITLECSQTMGHDKMYWYQQDPGMELHLIHYSYGVNSTEKGDLSSESTVSRIRTEHFPLTLESARPSHTSQYLCASSEYSSATNEKLFFGSGTQLSVL.

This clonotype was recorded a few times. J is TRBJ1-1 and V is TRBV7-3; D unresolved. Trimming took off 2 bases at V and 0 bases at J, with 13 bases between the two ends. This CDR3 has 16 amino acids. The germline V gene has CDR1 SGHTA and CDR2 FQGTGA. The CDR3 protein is CASSLGRRGMNTEAFF. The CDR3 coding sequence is TGTGCCAGCAGCTTAGGTAGGCGAGGCATGAACACTGAAGCTTTCTTT.

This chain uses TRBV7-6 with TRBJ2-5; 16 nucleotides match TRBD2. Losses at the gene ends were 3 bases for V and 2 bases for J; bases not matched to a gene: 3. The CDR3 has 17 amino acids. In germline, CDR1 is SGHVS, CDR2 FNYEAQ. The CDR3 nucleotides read TGTGCCAGCAGCTTGGGGACTAGCGGGGGGGCACAAGAGACCCAGTACTTC. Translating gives CASSLGTSGGAQETQYF.

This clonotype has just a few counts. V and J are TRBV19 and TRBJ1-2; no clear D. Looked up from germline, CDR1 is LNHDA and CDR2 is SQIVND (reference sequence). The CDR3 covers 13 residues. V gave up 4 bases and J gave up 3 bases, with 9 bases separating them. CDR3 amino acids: CASSNQRDYGYTF. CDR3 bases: TGTGCCAGTAGTAACCAGAGGGACTATGGCTACACCTTC.

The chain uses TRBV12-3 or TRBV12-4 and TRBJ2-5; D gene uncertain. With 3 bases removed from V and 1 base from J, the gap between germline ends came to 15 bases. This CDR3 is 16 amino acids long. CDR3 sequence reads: CASSLGMALSQETQYF. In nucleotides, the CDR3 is TGTGCCAGCAGTTTGGGCATGGCCTTATCCCAAGAGACCCAGTACTTC.

Here the CDR3 reads CASSLTPPPPAGIEQYV. CDR3 coding DNA: TGTGCCAGCAGCTTAACCCCACCCCCCCCAGCGGGGATTGAGCAGTACGTC. The V call is TRBV7-6, the J call TRBJ2-7; 7 nucleotides match TRBD2. CDR3 length equals 17 residues. CDR1 SGHVS and CDR2 FNYEAQ come from the germline V gene. With 2 bases clipped from V and 7 bases from J, the junction kept 17 bases outside the gene matches.

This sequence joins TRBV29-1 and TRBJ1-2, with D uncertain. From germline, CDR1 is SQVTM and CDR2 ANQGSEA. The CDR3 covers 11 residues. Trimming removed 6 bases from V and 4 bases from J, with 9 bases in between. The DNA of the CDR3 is TGCAGCGTGGAGGGTTTCTATGGCTACACCTTC. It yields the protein CSVEGFYGYTF.

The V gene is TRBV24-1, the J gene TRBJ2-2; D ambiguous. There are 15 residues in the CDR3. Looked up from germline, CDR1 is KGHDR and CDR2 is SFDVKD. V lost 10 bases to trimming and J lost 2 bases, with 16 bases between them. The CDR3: CATSAHGPNTGELFF. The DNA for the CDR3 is TGTGCCACGAGCGCTCATGGACCTAACACCGGGGAGCTGTTTTTT.

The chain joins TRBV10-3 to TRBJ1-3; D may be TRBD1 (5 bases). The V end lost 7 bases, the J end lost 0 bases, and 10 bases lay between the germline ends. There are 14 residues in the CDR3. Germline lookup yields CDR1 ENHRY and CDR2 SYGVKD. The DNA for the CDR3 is TGTGCCATCATCAATGACAGCTCTGGAAACACCATATATTTT. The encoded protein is CAIINDSSGNTIYF.

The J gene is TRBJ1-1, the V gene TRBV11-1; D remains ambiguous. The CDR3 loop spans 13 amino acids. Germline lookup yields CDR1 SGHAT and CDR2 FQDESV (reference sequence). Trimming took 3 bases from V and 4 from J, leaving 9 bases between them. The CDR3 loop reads CASSFRTGTEAFF. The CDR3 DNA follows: TGTGCCAGCAGCTTCAGGACGGGCACTGAAGCTTTCTTT.

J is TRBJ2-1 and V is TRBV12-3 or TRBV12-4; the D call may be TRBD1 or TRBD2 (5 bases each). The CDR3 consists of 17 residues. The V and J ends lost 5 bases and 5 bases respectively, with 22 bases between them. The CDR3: CASSVDGARGFNNEQFF. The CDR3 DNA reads TGTGCCAGCAGTGTTGACGGGGCAAGAGGGTTTAACAATGAGCAGTTCTTC.

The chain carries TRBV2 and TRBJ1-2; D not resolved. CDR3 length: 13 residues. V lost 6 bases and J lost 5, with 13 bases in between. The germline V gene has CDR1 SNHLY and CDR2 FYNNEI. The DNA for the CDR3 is TGTGCCAGCAGAGCGGAGAAAGCTTATGGCTACACCTTC. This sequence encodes CASRAEKAYGYTF.

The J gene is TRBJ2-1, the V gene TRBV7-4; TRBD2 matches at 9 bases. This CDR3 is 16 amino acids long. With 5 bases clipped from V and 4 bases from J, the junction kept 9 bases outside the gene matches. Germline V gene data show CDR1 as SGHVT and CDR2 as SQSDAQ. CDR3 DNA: TGTGCCAGCAGCCCAAGGCGGGGGGGCCTATACAATGAGCAGTTCTTC. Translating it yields CASSPRRGGLYNEQFF.

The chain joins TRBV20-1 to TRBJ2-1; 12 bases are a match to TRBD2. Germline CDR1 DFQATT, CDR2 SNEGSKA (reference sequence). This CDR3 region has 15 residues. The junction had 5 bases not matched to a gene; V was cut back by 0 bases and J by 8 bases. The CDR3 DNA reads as TGCAGTGCTAGAGATTGGACTAGCGGGGATCATGAGCAGTTCTTC. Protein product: CSARDWTSGDHEQFF.

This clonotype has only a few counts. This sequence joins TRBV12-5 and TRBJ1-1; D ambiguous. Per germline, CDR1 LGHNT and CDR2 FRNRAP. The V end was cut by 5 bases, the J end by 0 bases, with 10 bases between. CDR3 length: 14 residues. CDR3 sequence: CASGGKGLNTEAFF. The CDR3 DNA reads TGTGCTAGTGGTGGGAAGGGCTTGAACACTGAAGCTTTCTTT.

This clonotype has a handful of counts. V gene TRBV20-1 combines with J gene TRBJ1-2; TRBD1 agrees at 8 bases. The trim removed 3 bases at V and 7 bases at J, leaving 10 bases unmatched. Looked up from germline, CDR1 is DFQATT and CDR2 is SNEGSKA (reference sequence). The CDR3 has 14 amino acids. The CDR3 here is CSARDRATVSGYTF. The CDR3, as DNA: TGCAGTGCTAGGGACAGGGCCACTGTCAGTGGCTACACCTTC.

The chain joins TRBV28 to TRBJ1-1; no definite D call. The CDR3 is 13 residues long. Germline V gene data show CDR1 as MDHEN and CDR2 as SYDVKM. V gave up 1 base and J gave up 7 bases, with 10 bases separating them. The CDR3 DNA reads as TGTGCCAGCAGTTTATTGTCCGGGCTTGAAGCTTTCTTT. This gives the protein CASSLLSGLEAFF.

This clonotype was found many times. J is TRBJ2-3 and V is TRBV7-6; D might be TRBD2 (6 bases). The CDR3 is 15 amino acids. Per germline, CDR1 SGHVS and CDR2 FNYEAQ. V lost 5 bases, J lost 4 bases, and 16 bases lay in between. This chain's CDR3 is CASSPGAGKADTQYF. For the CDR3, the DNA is TGTGCCAGCAGCCCCGGGGCGGGGAAGGCAGATACGCAGTATTTT.

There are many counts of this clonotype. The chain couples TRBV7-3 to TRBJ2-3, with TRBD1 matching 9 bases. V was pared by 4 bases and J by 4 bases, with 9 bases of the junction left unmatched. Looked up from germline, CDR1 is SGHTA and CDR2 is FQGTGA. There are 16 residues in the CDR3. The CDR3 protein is CASSSPETGGADTQYF. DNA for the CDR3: TGTGCCAGCAGCTCTCCGGAGACAGGGGGTGCAGATACGCAGTATTTT.

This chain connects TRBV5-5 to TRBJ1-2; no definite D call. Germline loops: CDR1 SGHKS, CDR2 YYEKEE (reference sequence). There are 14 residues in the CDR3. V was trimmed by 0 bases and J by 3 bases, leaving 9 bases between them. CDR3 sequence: CASSLATLDYGYTF. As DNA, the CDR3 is TGTGCCAGCAGCTTGGCTACCCTCGACTATGGCTACACCTTC.

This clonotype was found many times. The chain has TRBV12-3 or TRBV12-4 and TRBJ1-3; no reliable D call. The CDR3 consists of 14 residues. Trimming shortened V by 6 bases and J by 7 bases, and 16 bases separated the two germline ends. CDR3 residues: CASSRMTRGNTIYF. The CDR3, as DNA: TGTGCCAGCAGCCGGATGACACGTGGGAACACCATATATTTT.